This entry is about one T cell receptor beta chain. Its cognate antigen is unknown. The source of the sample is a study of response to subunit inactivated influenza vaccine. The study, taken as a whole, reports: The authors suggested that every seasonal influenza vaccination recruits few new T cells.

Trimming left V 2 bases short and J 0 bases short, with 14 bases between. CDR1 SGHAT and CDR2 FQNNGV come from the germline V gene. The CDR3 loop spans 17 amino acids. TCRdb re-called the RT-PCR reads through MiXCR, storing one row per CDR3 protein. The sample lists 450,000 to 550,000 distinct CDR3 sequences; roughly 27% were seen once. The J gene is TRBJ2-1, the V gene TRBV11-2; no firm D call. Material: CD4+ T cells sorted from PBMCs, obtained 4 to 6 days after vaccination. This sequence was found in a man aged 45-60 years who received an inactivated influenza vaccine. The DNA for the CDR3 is TGTGCCAGCAGCTTATTTCAATGGCTCTCCTCCTACAATGAGCAGTTCTTC. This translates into CASSLFQWLSSYNEQFF.